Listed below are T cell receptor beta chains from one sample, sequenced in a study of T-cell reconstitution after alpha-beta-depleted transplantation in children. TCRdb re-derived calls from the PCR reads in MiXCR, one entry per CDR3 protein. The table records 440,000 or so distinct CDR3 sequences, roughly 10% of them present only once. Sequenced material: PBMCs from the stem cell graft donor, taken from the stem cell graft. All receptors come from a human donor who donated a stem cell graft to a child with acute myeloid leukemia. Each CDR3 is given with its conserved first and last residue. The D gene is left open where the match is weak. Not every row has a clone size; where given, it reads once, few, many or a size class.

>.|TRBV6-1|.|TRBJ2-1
CASSAERATLPNEQFF
TGTGCCAGCAGTGCCGAGAGGGCTACGTTGCCCAATGAGCAGTTCTTC
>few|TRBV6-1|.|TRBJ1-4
CASSEVRATNEKLFF
TGTGCCAGCAGTGAGGTCCGGGCAACTAATGAAAAACTGTTTTTT
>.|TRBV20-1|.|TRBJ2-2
CSARVRGRTGELFF
TGCAGTGCTAGAGTTAGGGGACGTACCGGGGAGCTGTTTTTT
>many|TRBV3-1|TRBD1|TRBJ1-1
CASSAGQGAAEAFF
TGTGCCAGCAGCGCGGGACAGGGGGCCGCTGAAGCTTTCTTT
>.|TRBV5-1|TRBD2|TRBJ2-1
CASSLVTSGSSRLNEQFF
TGCGCCAGCAGCTTGGTGACTAGCGGGAGCTCTCGACTCAATGAGCAGTTCTTC
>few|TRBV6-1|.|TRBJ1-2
CASSQLPRRGYTF
TGTGCCAGCTCTCAACTTCCTCGGCGGGGCTACACCTTC
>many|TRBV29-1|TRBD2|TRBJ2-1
CSVAPSGRGGNEQFF
TGCAGCGTTGCCCCTAGCGGGAGGGGAGGCAATGAGCAGTTCTTC
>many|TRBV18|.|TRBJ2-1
CASSPTSYYNEQFF
TGTGCCAGCTCACCAACTAGCTATTACAATGAGCAGTTCTTC
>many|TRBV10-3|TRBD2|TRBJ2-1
CATTSGSGYNEQFF
TGTGCCACCACTAGCGGGAGTGGCTACAATGAGCAGTTCTTC
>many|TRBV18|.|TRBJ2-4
CASSPTLAKNIQYF
TGTGCCAGCTCACCAACATTAGCCAAAAACATTCAGTACTTC
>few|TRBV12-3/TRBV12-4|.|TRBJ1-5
CASSLISGQYQPQHF
TGTGCCAGCAGTTTAATATCTGGACAGTATCAGCCCCAGCATTTT
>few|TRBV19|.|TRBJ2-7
CASSIPGPAREQYF
TGTGCCAGTAGTATCCCGGGCCCGGCACGCGAGCAGTACTTC
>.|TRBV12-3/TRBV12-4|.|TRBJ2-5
CASRPGTETQYF
TGTGCCAGCAGGCCCGGGACAGAGACCCAGTACTTC
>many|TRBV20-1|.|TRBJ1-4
CSARRQINEKLFF
TGCAGTGCTAGGCGACAGATTAATGAAAAACTGTTTTTT
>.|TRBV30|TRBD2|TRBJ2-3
CAGNLGLAGGNTDTQYF
TGTGCCGGAAACTTGGGACTAGCGGGGGGTAACACAGATACGCAGTATTTT
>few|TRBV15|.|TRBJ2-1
CATRPNRGAYNEQFF
TGTGCCACCAGGCCAAATAGGGGGGCCTACAATGAGCAGTTCTTC